The clone carrying this TCR beta chain was counted between two and nine times. Produced via immunoSEQ multiplex PCR; TCRdb's table is partial and in-frame only. The sample contains roughly 80,000 clones, 84% of which appear only once. Samples were taken at baseline and on day 1 of cycles 4 and 7. The germline V and J ends were trimmed by 8 bases and 0 bases, with 14 bases remaining between them. The CDR3 runs 15 residues. The germline gives CDR1 LNHDA, CDR2 SQIVND (reference sequence). These data are taken from a study of OX40 agonist ivuxolimab in advanced cancers. The chain is built from TRBV19 and TRBJ2-1, with a weak D call TRBD1 (6 bases). The origin of this receptor is an adult with an advanced solid tumor such as melanoma, head and neck, liver or kidney cancer. The specimen comprised CD4+ or CD8+ T cells sorted from blood, sampled in a trial of the OX40 agonist ivuxolimab. CDR3 nucleotide sequence: TGTGCCAGTGTTAAGACAGGCGGCTCCTACAATGAGCAGTTCTTC. Translation gives CASVKTGGSYNEQFF.